A single sample is the source of the 3 T cell receptor beta chains below, sequenced in a study of T cells in Graves' hyperthyroidism and ophthalmopathy. The investigators amplified TCR beta CDR3 regions from RNA transcripts. TCR CDR3 underwent first-round RT-PCR with the HTBI primer set. TCRdb processed the multiplex PCR reads anew with MiXCR; each CDR3 protein has one entry. The table shows roughly 710,000 distinct CDR3 sequences, with over 35% occurring only once. The source material was blood. The source of these receptors is a woman aged 40 to 55 with Graves' hyperthyroidism.

This clonotype was observed a handful of times. This sequence joins TRBV7-9 and TRBJ1-2; 8 bases align to TRBD1. This CDR3 comprises 14 residues. From germline, CDR1 is SEHNR and CDR2 FQNEAQ (reference sequence). The ends lost 5 bases at V and 2 bases at J; junction bases unmatched: 4. The CDR3 DNA reads as TGTGCCAGCAGCGCGGGACAGGAAAACTATGGCTACACCTTC. This gives the protein CASSAGQENYGYTF.

With respect to this clonotype: Here the CDR3 omits its conserved ending phenylalanine or tryptophan, so a read error is the likely source. The chain employs TRBV14 and TRBJ1-2, with D possibly TRBD1 on 6 matching bases. Trimming removed 4 bases at V and 8 bases at J, with 17 bases between. The germline V gene has CDR1 SGHDN and CDR2 FVKESK. The CDR3 contains 14 residues. The CDR3 region is CASSPRGQRYGYTL. The CDR3 DNA is TGTGCCAGCAGCCCGCGGGGGCAGCGCTACGGCTACACCCTC.

This clonotype was picked up many times. The chain carries TRBV6-5 and TRBJ1-4; D remains unclear. CDR1 and CDR2 from the germline V gene are MNHEY and SVGAGI. V shed 5 bases and J shed 7 bases, with 14 bases lying between them. This CDR3 has 14 amino acids. This CDR3 reads CASSGRPGAEKLFF. As DNA, the CDR3 is TGTGCCAGCAGTGGCCGACCGGGAGCTGAAAAACTGTTTTTT.